The 17 T cell receptor beta chains given below trace back to one sample, sequenced in a study of T cell repertoires in cytomegalovirus infection. Using its own MiXCR run on the reads, TCRdb lists one record per CDR3 protein. The table lists more than 400,000 distinct CDR3 sequences, roughly 29% of them singletons. The sequencing input was PBMCs. These receptors all come from a human donor in good health (CMV status not recorded). Some clones in this sample may be carry-over from other donors' samples.

The chain has TRBV28 and TRBJ1-2; unclear D gene. CDR3 length: 13 amino acids. Germline V gene sequence: CDR1 MDHEN, CDR2 SYDVKM. The V and J ends lost 2 bases and 0 bases respectively, with 4 bases between them. The CDR3 here is CASSLVSNYGYTF. The CDR3 DNA is TGTGCCAGCAGTTTAGTATCTAACTATGGCTACACCTTC.

The table lists this clonotype with a few counts. V gene TRBV6-2 or TRBV6-3 combines with J gene TRBJ1-3; perhaps TRBD1 as D (5 bases). Between the trimmed V and J ends, which lost 0 bases and 2 bases, there was a span of 14 bases. The germline V gene encodes CDR1 MNHEY and CDR2 SVGEGT. This CDR3 comprises 17 residues. The CDR3 sequence: CASSYSGPGGTGNTIYF. CDR3 DNA sequence: TGTGCCAGCAGTTACTCCGGGCCCGGGGGAACTGGAAACACCATATATTTT.

This chain joins TRBV6-2 or TRBV6-3 and TRBJ2-1, with D possibly being TRBD1 or TRBD2 (6 bases each). Per the germline V gene, CDR1 is MNHEY and CDR2 is SVGEGT. There are 11 residues in the CDR3. The germline V and J ends were trimmed by 2 bases and 12 bases, with 8 bases remaining between them. CDR3 sequence reads: CASSYGGRQFF. In DNA, the CDR3 is TGTGCCAGCAGTTACGGGGGGCGGCAGTTCTTC.

V usage is TRBV30 and J usage is TRBJ2-5, with D unclear. CDR1 and CDR2 (germline): GTSNPN, SVGIG (reference sequence). The V end lost 1 base, the J end lost 5 bases, and 11 bases lay between the germline ends. The CDR3 has 13 residues. This CDR3 is CAWSAMDGETQYF. The CDR3 nucleotides are TGTGCCTGGAGTGCCATGGACGGGGAGACCCAGTACTTC. The full variable domain, with the rest looked up from reference TRBV30 and TRBJ2-5, is SQTIHQWPATLVQPVGSPLSLECTVEGTSNPNLYWYRQAAGRGLQLLFYSVGIGQISSEVPQNLSASRPQDRQFILSSKKLLLSDSGFYLCAWSAMDGETQYFGPGTRLLVL.

The chain combines TRBV7-9 with TRBJ2-3; 13 bases agree with TRBD2. The germline V gene encodes CDR1 SEHNR and CDR2 FQNEAQ (reference sequence). V lost 4 bases, J lost 5 bases, and 15 bases stayed unmatched. This CDR3 comprises 19 residues. This CDR3 is CASSSGQGTSGRAGDTQYF. CDR3 nucleotides: TGTGCCAGCAGCTCAGGACAGGGAACTAGCGGGAGGGCCGGAGATACGCAGTATTTT.

This clonotype was found a few times. The chain is built from TRBV12-5 and TRBJ1-1; TRBD1 aligns across 9 bases. The V gene's germline CDR1 is LGHNT and CDR2 FRNRAP. There are 18 residues in the CDR3. V lost 3 bases to trimming and J lost 4 bases; unmatched junction nucleotides: 15. The CDR3 bases are TGTGCTAGTGGTTTCTTCCGGGACAGGGTGAGCTTCTTCACTGAAGCTTTCTTT. Translating gives CASGFFRDRVSFFTEAFF.

This rearrangement joins TRBV12-3 or TRBV12-4 to TRBJ2-5; D call uncertain. The V end was cut by 6 bases, the J end by 4 bases, with 15 bases between. The CDR3 is made up of 14 amino acids. The CDR3 sequence: CASSPAVPGETQYF. CDR3 nucleotides: TGTGCCAGCAGCCCCGCCGTTCCGGGAGAGACCCAGTACTTC.

J is TRBJ1-2 and V is TRBV7-9; 7 bases are a match to TRBD1. V trimming: 6 bases; J trimming: 8 bases; junction bases outside the gene matches: 9. The CDR3 has 13 residues. CDR1 is SEHNR and CDR2 is FQNEAQ in the germline V gene (reference sequence). For the CDR3, the DNA is TGTGCCAGCAGTTCCGGGACAGTAATGGGCTACACCTTC. This gives the protein CASSSGTVMGYTF.

This clonotype was detected a few times. This chain joins TRBV12-3 or TRBV12-4 and TRBJ1-1; 8 bases map to TRBD1. Trimming removed 5 bases from V and 12 bases from J; junction bases left unmatched: 5. This CDR3 is 11 amino acids long. DNA of the CDR3: TGTGCCAGCAGTGTGACAGGGGAAACTTTCTTT. Protein: CASSVTGETFF.

V gene TRBV11-3 combines with J gene TRBJ2-5, with 8 bases fitting TRBD1. The CDR3 totals 16 residues. J lost 5 bases, V lost 3 bases, and 11 bases had no gene match. Germline V gene sequence: CDR1 SGHNT, CDR2 YENEEA. Here the CDR3 reads CASSFPGTGFFETQYF. The CDR3 DNA reads TGTGCCAGCAGCTTCCCCGGGACAGGTTTTTTCGAGACCCAGTACTTC. Based on the CDR3 plus reference TRBV11-3 and TRBJ2-5, the full variable domain is EAGVVQSPRYKIIEKKQPVAFWCNPISGHNTLYWYLQNLGQGPELLIRYENEEAVDDSQLPKDRFSAERLKGVDSTLKIQPAELGDSAVYLCASSFPGTGFFETQYFGPGTRLLVL.

The chain links TRBV14 to TRBJ1-5; the match to TRBD1 covers 8 bases. CDR1 SGHDN and CDR2 FVKESK come from the germline V gene. The J segment lost 2 bases and the V segment lost 5 bases, leaving 8 bases of the junction unmatched. CDR3 length: 16 residues. The CDR3 nucleotides read TGTGCCAGCAGCGCGACGACAGGGGATGGCAATCAGCCCCAGCATTTT. It codes for CASSATTGDGNQPQHF.

This clonotype was detected ten times or more. This sequence joins TRBV7-2 and TRBJ2-1; D is possibly TRBD1 (6 bases). Germline V gives CDR1 SGHTA, CDR2 FQGNSA. V gave up 2 bases and J gave up 5 bases, with 10 bases separating them. This CDR3 contains 14 residues. CDR3: CASSLITGNNEQFF. CDR3 coding DNA: TGTGCCAGCAGCTTAATCACAGGGAACAATGAGCAGTTCTTC.

This clonotype was picked up many times. The gene calls are TRBV11-1 and TRBJ1-1, with D unclear. Germline CDR1 is SGHAT and CDR2 is FQDESV (reference sequence). Trimming shortened V by 5 bases and J by 5 bases, and 6 bases separated the two germline ends. CDR3 size: 11 residues. CDR3 sequence (DNA): TGTGCCAGCAGCCCCACGACTGAAGCTTTCTTT. Its translation is CASSPTTEAFF. Supplemented by reference TRBV11-1 and TRBJ1-1, the full variable domain reads EAEVAQSPRYKITEKSQAVAFWCDPISGHATLYWYRQILGQGPELLVQFQDESVVDDSQLPKDRFSAERLKGVDSTLKIQPAELGDSAMYLCASSPTTEAFFGQGTRLTVV.

The chain couples TRBV30 to TRBJ2-3, with 11 bases fitting TRBD2. Losses at the gene ends were 5 bases for V and 6 bases for J; bases not matched to a gene: 10. The CDR3 is 15 residues long. Germline assignment: CDR1 GTSNPN and CDR2 SVGIG (reference sequence). The CDR3 DNA follows: TGTGCCTGGGGTAGGGTACTAGCGGGAGTGGATACGCAGTATTTT. It encodes CAWGRVLAGVDTQYF.

The CDR3 nucleotides read TGCAGTGCTAGAGACAGCGGCAATGGCTACACCTTC. Its protein product is CSARDSGNGYTF. The chain employs TRBV20-1 and TRBJ1-2, with D unresolved. V gave up 0 bases and J gave up 6 bases, with 8 bases separating them. CDR1 is DFQATT, CDR2 SNEGSKA, per germline (reference sequence). This CDR3 is built from 12 residues.

This clonotype was observed a handful of times. The chain recombines TRBV4-1 with TRBJ2-2, with D possibly being TRBD2 (6 bases). V gave up 1 base and J gave up 6 bases, with 12 bases separating them. The CDR3 is 15 amino acids. CDR1 is MGHRA and CDR2 is YSYEKL in the germline V gene. The CDR3 sequence is CASSQGLGMSGELFF. The CDR3 DNA follows: TGCGCCAGCAGCCAAGGACTAGGAATGTCCGGGGAGCTGTTTTTT.

V usage is TRBV19 and J usage is TRBJ1-5, with D possibly being TRBD1 (5 bases). Trimming removed 3 bases at V and 2 bases at J, with 5 bases between. Germline-derived CDR1 and CDR2 are LNHDA and SQIVND (reference sequence). The CDR3 extends over 13 amino acids. The DNA for the CDR3 is TGTGCCAGTAGTATGGGGGGCAATCAGCCCCAGCATTTT. It encodes CASSMGGNQPQHF.